This T cell receptor (beta chain) was retrieved from a study of follicular helper T cells after annual influenza vaccination. Time point here: 2014-2015 season, pre-vaccination. No donor had influenza vaccine in the prior 6 months; all lived in the community. Germline-derived CDR1 and CDR2 are SGHTA and FQGNSA. Trimming left V 5 bases short and J 7 bases short, with 20 bases between. This CDR3 region has 16 residues. Assay: immunoSEQ multiplex PCR; the TCRdb copy retains only in-frame clones and omits some. The data contain approximately 13,000 clones, roughly 80% of them singletons. This sequence originates from an adult who received the influenza vaccine. The sample here was CXCR5- memory CD4+ T cells sorted from blood, taken on the day of influenza vaccination. The chain couples TRBV7-2 to TRBJ1-4, with D maybe TRBD1 (5 bases). This CDR3 is CASSLLAQPGGEKLFF. CDR3 coding DNA: TGTGCCAGCAGCCTACTAGCCCAACCGGGGGGTGAAAAACTGTTTTTT. The variable domain in full, completed from reference TRBV7-2 and TRBJ1-4, reads GAGVSQSPSNKVTEKGKDVELRCDPISGHTALYWYRQSLGQGLEFLIYFQGNSAPDKSGLPSDRFSAERTGGSVSTLTIQRTQQEDSAVYLCASSLLAQPGGEKLFFGSGTQLSVL.